These 3 T cell receptor beta chains were all obtained from the same sample, sequenced in a study of blood T cell repertoires in COVID-19. Produced via immunoSEQ multiplex PCR; TCRdb's table is partial and in-frame only. The table has around 100,000 clones, 80% to 90% seen once. The specimen sequenced was peripheral blood. Receptors originate from a human donor in a cohort sampled during active COVID-19.

This clone was observed a single time. This chain connects TRBV2 to TRBJ2-7; 10 positions agree with TRBD1. Germline trimming cut 11 bases from V and 6 bases from J; bases unmatched to any gene: 7. CDR3 length: 12 amino acids. The germline gives CDR1 SNHLY, CDR2 FYNNEI. The CDR3 loop reads CAGGQGISEQYF. The CDR3 DNA reads TGTGCCGGGGGACAGGGGATAAGCGAGCAGTACTTC.

This clone has a single count. V and J are TRBV29-1 and TRBJ2-3, with D uncertain. The CDR3 extends over 11 amino acids. The V gene's germline CDR1 is SQVTM and CDR2 ANQGSEA. V lost 4 bases and J lost 3, with 5 bases in between. In nucleotides, the CDR3 is TGCAGCGTTGCCCTAACAGATACGCAGTATTTT. Translation: CSVALTDTQYF.

The J gene is TRBJ2-3, the V gene TRBV15, with D maybe TRBD2 (5 bases). Germline loops: CDR1 LNHNV, CDR2 YYDKDF (reference sequence). V lost 4 bases, J lost 4 bases, and 12 bases lay in between. The CDR3 sequence is 14 residues long. This CDR3 reads CATSTGLSADTQYF. The DNA for the CDR3 is TGTGCCACCAGCACCGGACTCTCCGCAGATACGCAGTATTTT.